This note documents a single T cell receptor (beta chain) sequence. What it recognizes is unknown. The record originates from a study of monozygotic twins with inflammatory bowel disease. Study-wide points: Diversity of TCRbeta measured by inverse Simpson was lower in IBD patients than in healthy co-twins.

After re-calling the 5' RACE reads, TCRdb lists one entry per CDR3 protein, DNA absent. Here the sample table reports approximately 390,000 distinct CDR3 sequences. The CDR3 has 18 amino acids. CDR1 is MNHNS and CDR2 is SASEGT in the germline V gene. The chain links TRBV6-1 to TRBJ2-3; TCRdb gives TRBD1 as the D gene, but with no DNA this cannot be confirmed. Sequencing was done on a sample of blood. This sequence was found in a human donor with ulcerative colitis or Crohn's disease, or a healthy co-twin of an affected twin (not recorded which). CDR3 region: CASSRPGQGRRNTDTQYF.